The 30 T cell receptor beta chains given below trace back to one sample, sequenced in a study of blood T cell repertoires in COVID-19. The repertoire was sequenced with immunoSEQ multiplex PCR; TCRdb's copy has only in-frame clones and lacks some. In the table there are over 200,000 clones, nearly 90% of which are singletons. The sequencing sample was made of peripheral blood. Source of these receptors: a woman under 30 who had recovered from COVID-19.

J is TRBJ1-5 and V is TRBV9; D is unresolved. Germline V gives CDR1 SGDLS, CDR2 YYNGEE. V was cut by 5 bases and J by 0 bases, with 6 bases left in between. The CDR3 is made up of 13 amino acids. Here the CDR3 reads CASSYSSNQPQHF. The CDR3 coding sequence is TGTGCCAGCAGTTACAGTAGCAATCAGCCCCAGCATTTT.

In DNA form, the CDR3 reads TGTGCCAGCAGGCGGGACAGGACTAACTATGGCTACACCTTC. Amino acid sequence: CASRRDRTNYGYTF. This chain uses TRBV2 with TRBJ1-2; 8 bases map to TRBD1. CDR3 length equals 14 residues. Germline V gene lookup returns CDR1 SNHLY and CDR2 FYNNEI. Trimming took 6 bases from V and 0 from J; bases not matched to a gene: 3.

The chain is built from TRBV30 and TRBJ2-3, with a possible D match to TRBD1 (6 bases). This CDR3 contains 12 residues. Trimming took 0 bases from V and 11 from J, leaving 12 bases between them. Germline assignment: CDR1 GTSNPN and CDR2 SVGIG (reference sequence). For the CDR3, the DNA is TGTGCCTGGAGTGTTTTCCGGGACAAGCAGTATTTT. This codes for CAWSVFRDKQYF.

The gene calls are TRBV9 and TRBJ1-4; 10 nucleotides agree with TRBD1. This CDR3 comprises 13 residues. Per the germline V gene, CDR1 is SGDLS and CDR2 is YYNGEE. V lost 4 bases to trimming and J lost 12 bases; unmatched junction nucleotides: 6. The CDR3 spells CASSTRTGGELFF. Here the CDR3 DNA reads TGTGCCAGCAGCACCCGGACAGGGGGAGAACTGTTTTTT. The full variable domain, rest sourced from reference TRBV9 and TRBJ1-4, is DSGVTQTPKHLITATGQRVTLRCSPRSGDLSVYWYQQSLDQGLQFLIQYYNGEERAKGNILERFSAQQFPDLHSELNLSSLELGDSALYFCASSTRTGGELFFGSGTQLSVL.

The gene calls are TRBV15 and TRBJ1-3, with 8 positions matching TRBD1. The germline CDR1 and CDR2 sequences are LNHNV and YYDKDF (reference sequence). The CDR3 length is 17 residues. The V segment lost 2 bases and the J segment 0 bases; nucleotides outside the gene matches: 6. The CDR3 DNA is TGTGCCACCAGCAGACCGTGGGACAGGCACTCTGGAAACACCATATATTTT. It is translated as CATSRPWDRHSGNTIYF.

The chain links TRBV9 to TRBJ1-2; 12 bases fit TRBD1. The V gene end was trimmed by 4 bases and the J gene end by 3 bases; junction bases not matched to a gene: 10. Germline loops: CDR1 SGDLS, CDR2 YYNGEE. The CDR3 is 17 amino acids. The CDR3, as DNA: TGTGCCAGCAGCTCGGGACAGGGGGCGCGTGATGACTATGGCTACACCTTC. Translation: CASSSGQGARDDYGYTF.

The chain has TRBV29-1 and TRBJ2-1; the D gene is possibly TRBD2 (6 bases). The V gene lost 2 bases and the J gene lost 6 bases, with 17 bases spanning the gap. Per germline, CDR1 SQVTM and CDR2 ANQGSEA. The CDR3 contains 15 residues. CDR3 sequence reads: CSVEIAATPGNEQFF. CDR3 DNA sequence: TGCAGCGTTGAAATAGCGGCGACTCCCGGCAATGAGCAGTTCTTC.

DNA for the CDR3: TGTGCCAGCAGCGTGGGACTAGCGGGAGATGACGAGCAGTTCTTC. Translating gives CASSVGLAGDDEQFF. This rearrangement joins TRBV5-4 to TRBJ2-1; 14 bases fit TRBD2. Germline CDR1 reads SGHNT; CDR2 reads YYREEE (reference sequence). The CDR3 runs 15 residues. The trim removed 4 bases at V and 10 bases at J, leaving 7 bases unmatched.

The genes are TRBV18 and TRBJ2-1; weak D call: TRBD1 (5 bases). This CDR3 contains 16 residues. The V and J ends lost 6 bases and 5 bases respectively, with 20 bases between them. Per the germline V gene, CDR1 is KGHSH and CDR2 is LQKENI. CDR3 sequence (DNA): TGTGCCAGCTCCGACCCTCTGGCAGGGATCAACAATGAGCAGTTCTTC. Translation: CASSDPLAGINNEQFF.

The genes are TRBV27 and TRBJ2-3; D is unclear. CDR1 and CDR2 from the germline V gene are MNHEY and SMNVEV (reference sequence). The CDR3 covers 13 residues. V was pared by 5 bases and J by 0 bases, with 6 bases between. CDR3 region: CASSPQSTDTQYF. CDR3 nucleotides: TGTGCCAGCAGTCCGCAGAGCACAGATACGCAGTATTTT.

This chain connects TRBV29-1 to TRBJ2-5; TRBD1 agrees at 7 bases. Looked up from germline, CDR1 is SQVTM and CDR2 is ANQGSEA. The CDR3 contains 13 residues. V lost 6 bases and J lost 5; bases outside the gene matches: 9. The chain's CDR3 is CSVVGQPQETQYF. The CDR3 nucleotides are TGCAGCGTCGTGGGACAGCCCCAGGAGACCCAGTACTTC.

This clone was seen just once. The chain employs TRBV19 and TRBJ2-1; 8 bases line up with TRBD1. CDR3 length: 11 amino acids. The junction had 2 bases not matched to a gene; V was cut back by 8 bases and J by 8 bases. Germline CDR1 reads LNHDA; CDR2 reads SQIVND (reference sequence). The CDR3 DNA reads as TGTGCCAGTCGACAGGGGTATGAGCAGTTCTTC. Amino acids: CASRQGYEQFF.

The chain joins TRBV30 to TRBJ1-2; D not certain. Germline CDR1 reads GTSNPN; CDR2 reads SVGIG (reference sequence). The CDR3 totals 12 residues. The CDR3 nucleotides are TGTTCCCAGTGGAGGGCTAACTATGGCTACACCTTC. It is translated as CSQWRANYGYTF. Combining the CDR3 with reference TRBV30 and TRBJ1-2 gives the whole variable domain SQTIHQWPATLVQPVGSPLSLECTVEGTSNPNLYWYRQAAGRGLQLLFYSVGIGQISSEVPQNLSASRPQDRQFILSSKKLLLSDSGFYLCSQWRANYGYTFGSGTRLTVV.

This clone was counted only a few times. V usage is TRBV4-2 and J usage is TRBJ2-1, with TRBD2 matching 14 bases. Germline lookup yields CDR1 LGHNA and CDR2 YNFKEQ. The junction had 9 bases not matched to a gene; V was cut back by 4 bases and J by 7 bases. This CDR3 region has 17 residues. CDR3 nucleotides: TGTGCCAGCAGCCTCGAGCCGGGACTAGCGGGAGAAAATGAGCAGTTCTTC. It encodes CASSLEPGLAGENEQFF.

Here the CDR3 DNA reads TGTGCCAGCTGGGGACAGCGACAGGAAAAACTGTTTTTT. It encodes CASWGQRQEKLFF. The V gene is TRBV7-9, the J gene TRBJ1-4; TRBD1 aligns across 7 bases. Germline V gene sequence: CDR1 SEHNR, CDR2 FQNEAQ (reference sequence). Losses at the gene ends were 8 bases for V and 8 bases for J; bases not matched to a gene: 8. The CDR3 loop spans 13 amino acids.

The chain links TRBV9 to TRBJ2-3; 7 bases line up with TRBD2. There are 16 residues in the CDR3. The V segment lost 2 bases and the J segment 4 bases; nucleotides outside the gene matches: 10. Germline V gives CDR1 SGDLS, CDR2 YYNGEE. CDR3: CASSVLGGGPSDTQYF. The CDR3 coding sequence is TGTGCCAGCAGCGTGCTTGGGGGAGGGCCTTCAGATACGCAGTATTTT.

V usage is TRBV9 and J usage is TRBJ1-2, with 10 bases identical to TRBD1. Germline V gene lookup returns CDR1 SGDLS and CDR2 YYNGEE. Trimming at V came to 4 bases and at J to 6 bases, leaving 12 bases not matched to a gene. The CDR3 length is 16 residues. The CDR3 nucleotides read TGTGCCAGCAGCATGACGCGGGACAGGGGAGAGGATGGCTACACCTTC. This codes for CASSMTRDRGEDGYTF.

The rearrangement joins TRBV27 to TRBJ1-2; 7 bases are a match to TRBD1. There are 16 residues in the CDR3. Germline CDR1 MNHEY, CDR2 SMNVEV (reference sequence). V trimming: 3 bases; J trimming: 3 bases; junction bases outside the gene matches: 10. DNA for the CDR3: TGTGCCAGCAGTTTCCAGGGACAGCAAGTACACTATGGCTACACCTTC. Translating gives CASSFQGQQVHYGYTF.

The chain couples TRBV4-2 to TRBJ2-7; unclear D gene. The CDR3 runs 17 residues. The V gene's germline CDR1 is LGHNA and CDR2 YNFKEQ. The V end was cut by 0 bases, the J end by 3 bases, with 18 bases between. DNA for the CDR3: TGTGCCAGCAGCCAAGATCATAGATCCCTCACCTACTACGAGCAGTACTTC. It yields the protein CASSQDHRSLTYYEQYF.

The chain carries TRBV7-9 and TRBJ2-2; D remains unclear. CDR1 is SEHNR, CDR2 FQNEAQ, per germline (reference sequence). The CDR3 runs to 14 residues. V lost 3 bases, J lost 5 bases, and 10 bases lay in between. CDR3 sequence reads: CASSFQVPTGELFF. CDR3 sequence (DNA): TGTGCCAGCAGCTTTCAGGTACCGACCGGGGAGCTGTTTTTT.

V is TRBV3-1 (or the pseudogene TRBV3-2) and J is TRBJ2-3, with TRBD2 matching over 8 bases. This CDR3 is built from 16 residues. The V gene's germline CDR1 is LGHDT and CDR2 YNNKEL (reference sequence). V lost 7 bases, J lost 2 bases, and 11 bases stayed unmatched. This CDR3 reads CASTPGSGTSTDTQYF. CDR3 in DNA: TGTGCCAGCACCCCGGGTAGCGGGACCTCCACAGATACGCAGTATTTT.

The CDR3 is CASSTRQGENIQYF. CDR3 DNA sequence: TGTGCCAGCAGCACCCGACAGGGGGAAAACATTCAGTACTTC. J is TRBJ2-4 and V is TRBV7-2; 9 bases align to TRBD1. This CDR3 spans 14 amino acids. Germline V gives CDR1 SGHTA, CDR2 FQGNSA. V trimming: 5 bases; J trimming: 5 bases; junction bases outside the gene matches: 4.

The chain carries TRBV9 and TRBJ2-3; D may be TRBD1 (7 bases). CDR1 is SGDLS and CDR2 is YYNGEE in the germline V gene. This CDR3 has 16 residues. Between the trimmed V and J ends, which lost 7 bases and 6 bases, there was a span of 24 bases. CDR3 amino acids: CASSPRGDHATDTQYF. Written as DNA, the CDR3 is TGTGCCAGCTCTCCCAGGGGGGATCATGCGACGGATACGCAGTATTTT.

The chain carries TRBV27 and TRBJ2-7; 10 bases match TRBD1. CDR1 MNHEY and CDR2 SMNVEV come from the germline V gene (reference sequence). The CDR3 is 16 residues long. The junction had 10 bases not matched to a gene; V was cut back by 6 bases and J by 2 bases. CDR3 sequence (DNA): TGTGCCAGCAGCACTTACCCGGGACAGGGGCCCTACGAGCAGTACTTC. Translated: CASSTYPGQGPYEQYF.

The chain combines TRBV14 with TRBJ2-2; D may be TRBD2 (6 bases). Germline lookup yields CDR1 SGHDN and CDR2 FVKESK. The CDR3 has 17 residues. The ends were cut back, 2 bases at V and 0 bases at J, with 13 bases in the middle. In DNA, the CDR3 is TGTGCCAGCAGCCAATACGGACTAACTTCGAACACCGGGGAGCTGTTTTTT. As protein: CASSQYGLTSNTGELFF.

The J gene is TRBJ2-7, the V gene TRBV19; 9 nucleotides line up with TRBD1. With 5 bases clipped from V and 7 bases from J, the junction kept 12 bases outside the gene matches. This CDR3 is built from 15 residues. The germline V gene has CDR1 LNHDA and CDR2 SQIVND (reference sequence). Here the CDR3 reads CASSSQQGARREQYF. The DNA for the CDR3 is TGTGCCAGTAGTTCGCAACAGGGGGCGCGACGGGAGCAGTACTTC.

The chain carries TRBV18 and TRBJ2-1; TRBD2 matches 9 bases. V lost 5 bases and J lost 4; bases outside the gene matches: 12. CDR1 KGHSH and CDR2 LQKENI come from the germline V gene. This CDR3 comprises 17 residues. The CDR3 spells CASSKALAGAKYNEQFF. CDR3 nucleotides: TGTGCCAGCTCAAAAGCATTAGCGGGAGCGAAATACAATGAGCAGTTCTTC.

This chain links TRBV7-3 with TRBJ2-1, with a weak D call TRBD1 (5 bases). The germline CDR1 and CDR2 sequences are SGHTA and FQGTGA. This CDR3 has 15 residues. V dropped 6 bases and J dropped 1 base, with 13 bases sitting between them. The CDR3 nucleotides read TGTGCCAGCAGTCAGGGTTTGTCATCCTACAATGAGCAGTTCTTC. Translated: CASSQGLSSYNEQFF. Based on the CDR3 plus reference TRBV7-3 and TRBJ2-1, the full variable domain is GAGVSQTPSNKVTEKGKYVELRCDPISGHTALYWYRQSLGQGPEFLIYFQGTGAADDSGLPNDRFFAVRPEGSVSTLKIQRTERGDSAVYLCASSQGLSSYNEQFFGPGTRLTVL.

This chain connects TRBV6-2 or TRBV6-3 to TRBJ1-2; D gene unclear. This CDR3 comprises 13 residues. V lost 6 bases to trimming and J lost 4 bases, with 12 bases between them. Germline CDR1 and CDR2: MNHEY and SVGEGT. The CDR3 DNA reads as TGTGCCAGCAGCTATGCGCGGGCCTATGGCTACACCTTC. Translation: CASSYARAYGYTF.

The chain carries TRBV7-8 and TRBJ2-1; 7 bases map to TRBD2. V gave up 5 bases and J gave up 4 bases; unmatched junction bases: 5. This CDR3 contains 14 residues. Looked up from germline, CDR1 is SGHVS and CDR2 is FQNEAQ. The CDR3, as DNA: TGTGCCAGCAGCCGACTAGCTTCGTACAATGAGCAGTTCTTC. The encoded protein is CASSRLASYNEQFF.